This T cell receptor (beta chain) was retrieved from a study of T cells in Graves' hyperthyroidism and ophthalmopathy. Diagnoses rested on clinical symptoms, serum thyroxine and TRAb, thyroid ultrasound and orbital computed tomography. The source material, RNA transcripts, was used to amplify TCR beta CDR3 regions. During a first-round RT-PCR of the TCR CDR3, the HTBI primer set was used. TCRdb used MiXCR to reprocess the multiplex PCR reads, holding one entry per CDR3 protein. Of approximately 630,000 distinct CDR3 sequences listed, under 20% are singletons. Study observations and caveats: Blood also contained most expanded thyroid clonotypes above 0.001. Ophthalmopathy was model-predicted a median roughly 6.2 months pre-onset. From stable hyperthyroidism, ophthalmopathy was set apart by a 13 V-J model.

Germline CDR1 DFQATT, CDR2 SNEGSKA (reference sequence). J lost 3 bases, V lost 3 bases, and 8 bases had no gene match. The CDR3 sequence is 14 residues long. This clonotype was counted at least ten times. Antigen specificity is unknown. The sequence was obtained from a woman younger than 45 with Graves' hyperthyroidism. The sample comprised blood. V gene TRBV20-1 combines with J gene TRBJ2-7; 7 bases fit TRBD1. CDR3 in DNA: TGCAGTGCTAGGAACCTTCACAGGGGCTACGAGCAGTACTTC. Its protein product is CSARNLHRGYEQYF.